Sequencing of this T cell receptor beta chain was carried out in a study of early T cells in non-severe SARS-CoV-2 infection. On the study more broadly: It was bulk RNA from unsorted whole blood that was sequenced, and the chains were unpaired. Study outcomes and limitations: CD4 and private specificities were missed by VDJdb matching, which favored anti-spike CD8 responses.

Looked up from germline, CDR1 is KGHSH and CDR2 is LQKENI. The CDR3 covers 17 residues. V dropped 0 bases and J dropped 4; count of bases not matched to a gene: 7. Attachment of unique molecular identifiers was made to individual cDNA molecules. TCRdb fed the 5' RACE reads into MiXCR, producing one record per CDR3 protein. The sample lists 45,000 to 60,000 distinct CDR3 sequences; over 7% were seen once. There are many counts of this clonotype. The antigen is not known. The TCR was taken from an adult who was a healthcare worker with PCR-confirmed SARS-CoV-2 infection or an uninfected control (not recorded which). The V and J genes are TRBV18 and TRBJ2-1; 9 bases map to TRBD2. Material for sequencing was whole blood. CDR3 region: CASSPPKLAGTYNEQFF. The CDR3 bases are TGTGCCAGCTCACCACCGAAGCTAGCGGGGACGTACAATGAGCAGTTCTTC. Combining the CDR3 with reference TRBV18 and TRBJ2-1 gives the whole variable domain NAGVMQNPRHLVRRRGQEARLRCSPMKGHSHVYWYRQLPEEGLKFMVYLQKENIIDESGMPKERFSAEFPKEGPSILRIQQVVRGDSAAYFCASSPPKLAGTYNEQFFGPGTRLTVL.